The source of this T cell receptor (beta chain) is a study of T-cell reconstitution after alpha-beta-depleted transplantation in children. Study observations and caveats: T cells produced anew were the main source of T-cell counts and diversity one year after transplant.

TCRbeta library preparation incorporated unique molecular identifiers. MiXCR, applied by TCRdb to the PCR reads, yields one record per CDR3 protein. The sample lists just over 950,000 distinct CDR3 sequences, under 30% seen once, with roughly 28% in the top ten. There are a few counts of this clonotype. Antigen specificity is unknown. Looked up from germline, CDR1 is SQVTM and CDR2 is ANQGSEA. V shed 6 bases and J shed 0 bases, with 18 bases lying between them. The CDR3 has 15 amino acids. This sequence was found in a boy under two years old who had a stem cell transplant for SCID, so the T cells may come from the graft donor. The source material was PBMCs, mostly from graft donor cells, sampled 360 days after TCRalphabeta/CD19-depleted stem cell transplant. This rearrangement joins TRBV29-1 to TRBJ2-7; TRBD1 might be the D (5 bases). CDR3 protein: CSVAPSIDSSYEQYF. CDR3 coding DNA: TGCAGCGTAGCCCCTTCCATTGACAGCTCCTACGAGCAGTACTTC.